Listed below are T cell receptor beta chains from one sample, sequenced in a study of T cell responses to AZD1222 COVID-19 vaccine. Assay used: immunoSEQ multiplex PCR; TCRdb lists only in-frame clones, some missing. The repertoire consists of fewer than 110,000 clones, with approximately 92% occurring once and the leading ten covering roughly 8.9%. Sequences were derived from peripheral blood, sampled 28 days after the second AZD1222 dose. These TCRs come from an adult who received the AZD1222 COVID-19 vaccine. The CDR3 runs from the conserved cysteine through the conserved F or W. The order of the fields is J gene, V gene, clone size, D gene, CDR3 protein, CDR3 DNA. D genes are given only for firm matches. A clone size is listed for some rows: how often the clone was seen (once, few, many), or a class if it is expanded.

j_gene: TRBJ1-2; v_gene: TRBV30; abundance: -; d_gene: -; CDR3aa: CAWSVQANYGYTF; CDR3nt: TGTGCCTGGAGTGTACAAGCTAACTATGGCTACACCTTC
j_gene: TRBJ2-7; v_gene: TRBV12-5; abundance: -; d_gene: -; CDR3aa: CASGLGGWTASYEQYF; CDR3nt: TGTGCTAGTGGTTTGGGTGGGTGGACAGCTTCCTACGAGCAGTACTTC
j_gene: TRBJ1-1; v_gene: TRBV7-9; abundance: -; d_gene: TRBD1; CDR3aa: CASSLLGQGVEAFF; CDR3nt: TGTGCCAGCAGCCTTTTGGGACAGGGGGTTGAAGCTTTCTTT
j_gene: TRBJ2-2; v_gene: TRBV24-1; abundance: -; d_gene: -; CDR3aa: CATTQQERSNTGELFF; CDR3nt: TGTGCCACAACTCAACAGGAGAGGTCGAACACCGGGGAGCTGTTTTTT
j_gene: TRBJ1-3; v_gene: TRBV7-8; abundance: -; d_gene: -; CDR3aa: CASSFGGTTGNTIYF; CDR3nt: TGTGCCAGCAGCTTCGGGGGGACTACTGGAAACACCATATATTTT
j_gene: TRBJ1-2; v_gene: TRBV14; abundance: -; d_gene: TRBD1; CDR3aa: CASSTDRVESRGYTF; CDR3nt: TGTGCCAGCAGCACCGACAGGGTCGAAAGCCGGGGCTACACCTTC
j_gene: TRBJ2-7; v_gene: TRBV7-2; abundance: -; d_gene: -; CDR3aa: CASSFGRGLEQYF; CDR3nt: TGTGCCAGCAGCTTTGGGCGGGGCCTCGAGCAGTACTTC
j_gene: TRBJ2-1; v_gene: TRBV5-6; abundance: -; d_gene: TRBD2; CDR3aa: CASSPGERGIEQFF; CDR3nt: TGTGCCAGCAGCCCCGGGGAGCGGGGGATTGAGCAGTTCTTC
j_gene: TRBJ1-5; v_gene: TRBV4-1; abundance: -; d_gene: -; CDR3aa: CASSQEARNQPQHF; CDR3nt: TGCGCCAGCAGCCAAGAGGCGAGAAATCAGCCCCAGCATTTT
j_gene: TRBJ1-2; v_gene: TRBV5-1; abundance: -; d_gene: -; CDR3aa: CASSLGQGGGYTF; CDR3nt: TGCGCCAGCAGCTTGGGGCAGGGAGGTGGCTACACCTTC
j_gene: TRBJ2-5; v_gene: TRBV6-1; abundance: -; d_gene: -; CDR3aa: CASSEVVLGETQYF; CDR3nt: TGTGCCAGCAGTGAAGTCGTACTAGGAGAGACCCAGTACTTC
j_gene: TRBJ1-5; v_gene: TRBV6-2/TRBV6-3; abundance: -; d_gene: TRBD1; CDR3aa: CASSFPSDRIYSNQPQHF; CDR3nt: TGTGCCAGCAGTTTCCCCTCGGACAGGATCTATAGCAATCAGCCCCAGCATTTT
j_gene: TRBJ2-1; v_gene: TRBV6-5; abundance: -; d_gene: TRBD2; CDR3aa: CASTLPGLAGNEQFF; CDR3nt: TGTGCCAGCACCCTTCCGGGACTAGCGGGAAATGAGCAGTTCTTC
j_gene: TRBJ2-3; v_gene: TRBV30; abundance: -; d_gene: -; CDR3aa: CAWLARGTDTQYF; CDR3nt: TGTGCCTGGCTAGCACGTGGGACAGATACGCAGTATTTT
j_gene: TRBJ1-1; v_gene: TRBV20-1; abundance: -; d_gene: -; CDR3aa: CSASENTEAFF; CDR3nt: TGCAGTGCTAGTGAAAACACTGAAGCTTTCTTT
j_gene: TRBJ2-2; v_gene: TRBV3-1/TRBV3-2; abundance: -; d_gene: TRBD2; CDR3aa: CASSPTSGGTNTGELFF; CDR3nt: TGTGCCAGCAGCCCGACTAGCGGGGGGACAAACACCGGGGAGCTGTTTTTT
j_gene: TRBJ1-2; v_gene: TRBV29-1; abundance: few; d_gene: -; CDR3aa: CSVEDQGGPYGYTF; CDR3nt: TGCAGCGTTGAAGATCAAGGCGGGCCCTATGGCTACACCTTC
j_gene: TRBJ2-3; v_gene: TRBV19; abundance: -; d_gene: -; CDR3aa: CASSTLDGGPPDTQYF; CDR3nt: TGTGCCAGTAGTACCCTCGATGGGGGGCCCCCAGATACGCAGTATTTT
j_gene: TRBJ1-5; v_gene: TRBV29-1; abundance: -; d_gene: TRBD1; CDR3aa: CSVATGNHQPQHF; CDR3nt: TGCAGCGTTGCGACAGGGAACCATCAGCCCCAGCATTTT
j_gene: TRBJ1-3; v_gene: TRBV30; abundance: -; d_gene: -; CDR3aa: CAWSMTDSSGNTIYF; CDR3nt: TGTGCCTGGAGTATGACTGATAGCTCTGGAAACACCATATATTTT
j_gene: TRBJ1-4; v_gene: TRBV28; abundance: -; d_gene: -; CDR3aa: CASSLGGIANEKLFF; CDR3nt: TGTGCCAGCAGTTTGGGGGGAATAGCTAATGAAAAACTGTTTTTT
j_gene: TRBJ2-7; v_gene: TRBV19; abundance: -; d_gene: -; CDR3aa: CASRNGLAYEQYF; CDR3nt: TGTGCCAGCCGCAATGGGCTAGCCTACGAGCAGTACTTC
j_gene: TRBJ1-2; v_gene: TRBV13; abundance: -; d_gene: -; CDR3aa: CASSLGQGVYGYTF; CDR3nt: TGTGCCAGCAGCTTAGGCCAGGGAGTCTATGGCTACACCTTC
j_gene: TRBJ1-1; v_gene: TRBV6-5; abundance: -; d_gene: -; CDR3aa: CASSYSPANTEAFF; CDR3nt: TGTGCCAGCAGTTACTCGCCCGCGAACACTGAAGCTTTCTTT
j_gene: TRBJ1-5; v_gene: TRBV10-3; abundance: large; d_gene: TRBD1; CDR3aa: CAIGTGDSNQPQHF; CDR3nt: TGTGCCATCGGGACAGGGGATAGCAATCAGCCCCAGCATTTT
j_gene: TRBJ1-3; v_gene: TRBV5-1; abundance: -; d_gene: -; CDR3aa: CASSPPEDSGNTIYF; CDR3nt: TGCGCCAGCAGCCCACCAGAAGACTCTGGAAACACCATATATTTT
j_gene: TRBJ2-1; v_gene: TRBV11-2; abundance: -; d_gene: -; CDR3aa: CASSLVWQDNEQFF; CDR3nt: TGTGCCAGCAGCTTGGTATGGCAGGACAATGAGCAGTTCTTC
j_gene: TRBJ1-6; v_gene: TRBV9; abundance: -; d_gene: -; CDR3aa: CASSVGQGGNSPLHF; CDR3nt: TGTGCCAGCAGCGTAGGGCAGGGTGGTAATTCACCCCTCCACTTT
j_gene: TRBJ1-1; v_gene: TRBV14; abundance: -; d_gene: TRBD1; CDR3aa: CASSQQGGVAEAFF; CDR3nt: TGTGCCAGCAGCCAACAGGGGGGGGTTGCTGAAGCTTTCTTT
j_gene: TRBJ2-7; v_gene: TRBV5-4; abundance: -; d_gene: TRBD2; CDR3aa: CASSPTSGVDYEQYF; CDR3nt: TGTGCCAGCAGCCCGACTAGCGGAGTCGACTACGAGCAGTACTTC
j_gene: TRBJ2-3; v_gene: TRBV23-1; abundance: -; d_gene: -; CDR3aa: CASSQRADPTDTQYF; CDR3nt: TGCGCCAGCAGTCAAAGGGCAGACCCCACAGATACGCAGTATTTT